The clone carrying this TCR beta chain was observed a handful of times. What it binds is unknown. Primers: 60 Vbeta forward and 13 Jbeta reverse. Profiling relied on immunoSEQ multiplex PCR, and the TCRdb table lists in-frame clones only, not all of them. The sample holds some 110,000 clones, around 73% seen once. The source of the sample is a study of cytomegalovirus exposure and HLA in healthy donors. Trimming cost V 9 bases and J 7 bases; bases outside gene matches: 5. This CDR3 region has 12 residues. CDR1 is SNHLY, CDR2 FYNNEI, per germline. These donors counted as nominally healthy when sampled, but unrecorded immune exposures were likely. Study findings and constraints: Further analysis, carried out later, found HLA-associated TCR beta chains more clonally expanded than equally common other chains. High sensitivity and specificity were reportedly achieved when the classifier diagnosed cytomegalovirus status.

The sequence derives from a man younger than 40 in good health and CMV-seronegative. The chain joins TRBV2 to TRBJ1-2; 10 nucleotides match TRBD1. The sequenced sample was PBMCs. In DNA form, the CDR3 reads TGTGCCAGTGACAGGGGGCAAGGTGGCTACACCTTC. Its protein is CASDRGQGGYTF.